The 10 T cell receptor beta chains presented below share a single source sample, sequenced in a study of blood T cell repertoires in COVID-19. Produced via immunoSEQ multiplex PCR; TCRdb's table is partial and in-frame only. There are more than 350,000 clones in the sample; around 90% occur only once, and approximately 3% lies in the top ten. Sequenced material: peripheral blood. The receptors shown here come from a woman in her 30s with COVID-19, enrolled during active disease.

This chain connects TRBV5-5 to TRBJ1-2, with a tentative D call TRBD1 (5 bases). V was clipped by 0 bases and J by 4 bases, with 16 bases between them. The CDR3 runs 16 residues. The germline CDR1 and CDR2 sequences are SGHKS and YYEKEE (reference sequence). The CDR3 DNA follows: TGTGCCAGCAGCTTGGGGGAAGCACAGGCGGCCTATGGCTACACCTTC. It encodes CASSLGEAQAAYGYTF.

V usage is TRBV5-4 and J usage is TRBJ2-1; 8 nucleotides line up with TRBD1. Germline assignment: CDR1 SGHNT and CDR2 YYREEE (reference sequence). Losses at the gene ends were 4 bases for V and 7 bases for J; bases not matched to a gene: 10. This CDR3 is built from 15 residues. The CDR3 bases are TGTGCCAGCAGCCTCAGGCAGGGACAGGTGAATGAGCAGTTCTTC. This translates into CASSLRQGQVNEQFF.

The genes are TRBV7-8 and TRBJ2-5; 7 bases agree with TRBD1. Trimming took 4 bases from V and 4 from J; bases not matched to a gene: 9. Germline CDR1 reads SGHVS; CDR2 reads FQNEAQ. The CDR3 is 15 residues long. The CDR3 coding sequence is TGTGCCAGCAGCTATCGGACAGGAGTGGGAGAGACCCAGTACTTC. Amino acids: CASSYRTGVGETQYF.

J is TRBJ2-1 and V is TRBV4-3; 10 positions match TRBD2. This CDR3 contains 18 residues. The V segment lost 0 bases and the J segment 7 bases; nucleotides outside the gene matches: 12. Germline CDR1 and CDR2: LGHNA and YSLEER. In DNA form, the CDR3 reads TGCGCCAGCAGCCAAGATTGGCCCCCGGGACTAGCGCTGAATGAGCAGTTCTTC. Protein: CASSQDWPPGLALNEQFF.

This sequence joins TRBV28 and TRBJ1-6; possibly TRBD1 for D (6 bases). Germline V CDR1 and CDR2: MDHEN, SYDVKM. V lost 4 bases, J lost 11 bases, and 18 bases lay in between. The CDR3 sequence is 15 residues long. CDR3 protein: CASSSRDINPPPLHF. The CDR3, as DNA: TGTGCCAGCAGTTCCCGGGACATAAACCCTCCACCCCTCCACTTT.

The genes are TRBV19 and TRBJ2-1; 8 bases align to TRBD2. This CDR3 has 13 residues. The germline gives CDR1 LNHDA, CDR2 SQIVND (reference sequence). Trimming removed 11 bases from V and 7 bases from J; junction bases left unmatched: 10. DNA of the CDR3: TGTGCCTCCCAGGGACTAGGGTATAATGAGCAGTTCTTC. Amino acid sequence: CASQGLGYNEQFF.

This chain uses TRBV15 with TRBJ2-3; a possible D gene is TRBD1 (5 bases). The CDR3 contains 16 residues. V was cut by 0 bases and J by 3 bases, with 13 bases left in between. Looked up from germline, CDR1 is LNHNV and CDR2 is YYDKDF (reference sequence). CDR3 in amino acids: CATSRDKGQGTDTQYF. The CDR3 bases are TGTGCCACCAGCAGAGATAAGGGGCAGGGAACAGATACGCAGTATTTT.

This clone was detected only a few times. Sequence at one end of the junction differs from germline and may be a read error. Here the CDR3 reads CASSITGTGVEEFF. In DNA form, the CDR3 reads TGTGCCAGCAGTATTACCGGGACAGGGGTTGAGGAGTTCTTC. The rearrangement uses TRBV2 and TRBJ2-1, with 10 bases fitting TRBD1. There are 14 residues in the CDR3. Germline V gene sequence: CDR1 SNHLY, CDR2 FYNNEI.

This sequence joins TRBV19 and TRBJ2-3, with 7 bases identical to TRBD1. The CDR3 consists of 21 residues. CDR1 LNHDA and CDR2 SQIVND come from the germline V gene (reference sequence). With 5 bases clipped from V and 1 base from J, the junction kept 24 bases outside the gene matches. The CDR3 is CASSAFRVRGYSHSGTDTQYF. The CDR3 DNA sequence: TGTGCCAGTAGTGCCTTTAGGGTCAGGGGGTATTCCCATTCCGGCACAGATACGCAGTATTTT. Supplemented by reference TRBV19 and TRBJ2-3, the full variable domain reads DGGITQSPKYLFRKEGQNVTLSCEQNLNHDAMYWYRQDPGQGLRLIYYSQIVNDFQKGDIAEGYSVSREKKESFPLTVTSAQKNPTAFYLCASSAFRVRGYSHSGTDTQYFGPGTRLTVL.

This clone was seen only once. One end of the junction varies from germline; a read error may be responsible. V and J are TRBV20-1 and TRBJ2-4; 13 positions match TRBD2. CDR1 is DFQATT, CDR2 SNEGSKA, per germline (reference sequence). The CDR3 has 11 amino acids. This CDR3 is CSAQLAGGTTF. The CDR3 nucleotides are TGCAGTGCCCAACTAGCGGGGGGGACGACCTTC.